Following are 20 T cell receptor beta chains from one sample sequenced in a study of OX40 agonist ivuxolimab in advanced cancers. Sequencing was performed with immunoSEQ multiplex PCR; in TCRdb, only in-frame clones are kept and a portion is missing. Among some 96,000 clones listed, around 91% were seen once. The sample in question was CD4+ or CD8+ T cells sorted from blood, obtained in a trial of the OX40 agonist ivuxolimab. These TCRs come from an adult with an advanced solid tumor such as melanoma, head and neck, liver or kidney cancer.

This chain connects TRBV10-2 to TRBJ1-4, with 7 bases that match TRBD1. V was clipped by 8 bases and J by 8 bases; unmatched bases: 2. CDR1 WSHSY and CDR2 SAAADI come from the germline V gene. This CDR3 comprises 11 residues. The CDR3 DNA is TGCGCCAGCGGGACAGAGGAAAAACTGTTTTTT. Amino acids: CASGTEEKLFF.

The chain uses TRBV7-7 and TRBJ2-7; possibly TRBD2 for D (6 bases). The germline gives CDR1 SSHAT, CDR2 FNYEAQ (reference sequence). The CDR3 has 13 residues. V shed 5 bases and J shed 6 bases, with 14 bases lying between them. The CDR3 reads CASSPGLQSEQYF. CDR3 in DNA: TGTGCCAGCAGCCCGGGACTTCAATCCGAGCAGTACTTC.

The genes are TRBV29-1 and TRBJ1-5; perhaps TRBD1 as D (6 bases). Germline V gene lookup returns CDR1 SQVTM and CDR2 ANQGSEA. V was clipped by 6 bases and J by 5 bases, with 14 bases between them. The CDR3 has 13 amino acids. CDR3 protein: CSVATGLDQPQHF. The CDR3, as DNA: TGCAGCGTCGCTACAGGGTTGGATCAGCCCCAGCATTTT. The variable domain in full, completed from reference TRBV29-1 and TRBJ1-5, reads SAVISQKPSRDICQRGTSLTIQCQVDSQVTMMFWYRQQPGQSLTLIATANQGSEATYESGFVIDKFPISRPNLTFSTLTVSNMSPEDSSIYLCSVATGLDQPQHFGDGTRLSIL.

The rearrangement uses TRBV9 and TRBJ1-1; weak D call: TRBD1 (5 bases). The CDR3 length is 15 residues. Trimming shortened V by 0 bases and J by 3 bases, and 12 bases separated the two germline ends. The V gene's germline CDR1 is SGDLS and CDR2 YYNGEE. This chain's CDR3 is CASSVATGRDTEAFF. CDR3 in DNA: TGTGCCAGCAGCGTAGCTACGGGCAGGGACACTGAAGCTTTCTTT.

The chain joins TRBV5-1 to TRBJ2-5; 8 positions agree with TRBD2. The better agreement between TRBJ2-7 and the DNA end casts doubt on the J call. CDR3 size: 14 residues. Germline CDR1 and CDR2: SGHRS and YFSETQ. CDR3 sequence (DNA): TGCGCCAGCACCCCCCGGGGGGGCGCCTACGAGCAGTACTTC. Translated: CASTPRGGAYEQYF.

The chain carries TRBV19 and TRBJ2-1; 8 nucleotides line up with TRBD1. V lost 3 bases to trimming and J lost 6 bases; unmatched junction nucleotides: 7. The CDR3 runs to 15 residues. CDR1 LNHDA and CDR2 SQIVND come from the germline V gene (reference sequence). CDR3 loop: CASSITGQVFNEQFF. The CDR3 DNA follows: TGTGCCAGTAGTATTACGGGACAGGTATTCAATGAGCAGTTCTTC.

The chain links TRBV27 to TRBJ2-7; D tentatively fits TRBD1 or TRBD2 (5 bases each). The CDR3 length is 13 residues. Germline V lookup: CDR1 MNHEY, CDR2 SMNVEV (reference sequence). Trimming shortened V by 5 bases and J by 6 bases, and 14 bases separated the two germline ends. CDR3 nucleotides: TGTGCCAGCAGTCGGACGGGGACCTCCGAGCAGTACTTC. Residues: CASSRTGTSEQYF.

The rearrangement joins TRBV7-2 to TRBJ1-4; D is unresolved. The CDR3 has 17 amino acids. The germline gives CDR1 SGHTA, CDR2 FQGNSA. Trimming removed 5 bases at V and 4 bases at J, with 20 bases between. CDR3 DNA: TGTGCCAGCAGCCCCCAGACACGTCTCTGGAATAATGAAAAACTGTTTTTT. It codes for CASSPQTRLWNNEKLFF.

This clone was detected once. The CDR3: CAISGAGGSNEQFF. The CDR3 DNA reads as TGTGCCATCAGTGGTGCGGGGGGTTCCAATGAGCAGTTCTTC. This chain uses TRBV10-3 with TRBJ2-1, with TRBD2 matching 8 bases. Germline V gene data show CDR1 as ENHRY and CDR2 as SYGVKD. The CDR3 covers 14 residues. The ends lost 4 bases at V and 6 bases at J; junction bases unmatched: 5.

The chain couples TRBV5-1 to TRBJ2-7; no reliable D call. V was clipped by 4 bases and J by 6 bases, with 11 bases between them. In germline, CDR1 is SGHRS, CDR2 YFSETQ. The CDR3 is 12 residues long. The CDR3 region has the DNA TGCGCCAGCAGCCCCCTCGGGTCCGAGCAGTACTTC. Translation: CASSPLGSEQYF.

The genes are TRBV27 and TRBJ2-5, with 7 bases that match TRBD2. This CDR3 is 16 amino acids long. Unmatched junction bases numbered 11, after V lost 3 bases and J lost 4 bases. Germline loops: CDR1 MNHEY, CDR2 SMNVEV (reference sequence). The CDR3 loop is CASSFGSSGARETQYF. DNA for the CDR3: TGTGCCAGCAGTTTTGGTTCAAGCGGGGCACGAGAGACCCAGTACTTC.

The chain employs TRBV2 and TRBJ2-7; D gene uncertain. This CDR3 comprises 12 residues. Looked up from germline, CDR1 is SNHLY and CDR2 is FYNNEI. V was trimmed by 4 bases and J by 1 base, leaving 5 bases between them. This CDR3 reads CASSARSYEQYF. The CDR3 DNA reads as TGTGCCAGCAGTGCCCGGTCCTACGAGCAGTACTTC.

The V gene is TRBV27, the J gene TRBJ2-2, with TRBD1 matching 10 bases. With 5 bases clipped from V and 6 bases from J, the junction kept 6 bases outside the gene matches. This CDR3 spans 15 amino acids. Looked up from germline, CDR1 is MNHEY and CDR2 is SMNVEV (reference sequence). The CDR3 loop reads CASSIGTGASGELFF. DNA of the CDR3: TGTGCCAGCAGTATAGGGACAGGGGCTTCCGGGGAGCTGTTTTTT.

The chain has TRBV10-3 and TRBJ2-7, with 7 bases fitting TRBD1. The CDR3 sequence is 14 residues long. The germline V gene encodes CDR1 ENHRY and CDR2 SYGVKD. Unmatched junction bases numbered 8, after V lost 5 bases and J lost 4 bases. CDR3 protein: CAISRDSEFYEQYF. The DNA for the CDR3 is TGTGCCATCAGTCGGGACAGCGAGTTTTACGAGCAGTACTTC.

This clone was observed a handful of times. This chain joins TRBV15 and TRBJ2-5; D is unclear. The CDR3 totals 15 residues. The V gene's germline CDR1 is LNHNV and CDR2 YYDKDF (reference sequence). The germline V and J ends were trimmed by 1 base and 2 bases, with 11 bases remaining between them. As DNA, the CDR3 is TGTGCCACCAGCAGAGCCCGGACGCGGCAAGAGACCCAGTACTTC. Encoded protein: CATSRARTRQETQYF.

The rearrangement links TRBV6-6 to TRBJ2-1; D ambiguous. The CDR3 has 12 residues. Germline V gives CDR1 MNHNY, CDR2 SVGAGI (reference sequence). V shed 2 bases and J shed 11 bases, with 10 bases lying between them. The CDR3 spells CASSYIGQQQFF. DNA for the CDR3: TGTGCCAGCAGTTACATAGGGCAGCAGCAGTTCTTC.

For the CDR3, the DNA is TGTGCCAGCAGCTTAGTAATGGTCACCGGGGAGCTGTTTTTT. The encoded protein is CASSLVMVTGELFF. The genes are TRBV11-2 and TRBJ2-2; D unresolved. The CDR3 sequence is 14 residues long. The ends were cut back, 1 base at V and 4 bases at J, with 7 bases in the middle. CDR1 is SGHAT, CDR2 FQNNGV, per germline.

This clone was picked up one time. This sequence joins TRBV5-1 and TRBJ1-5; weak D call: TRBD1 (6 bases). This CDR3 is 17 amino acids long. Germline CDR1 is SGHRS and CDR2 is YFSETQ. V lost 0 bases to trimming and J lost 7 bases, with 20 bases between them. Here the CDR3 reads CASSLAGHTNPTQPQHF. In nucleotides, the CDR3 is TGCGCCAGCAGCTTGGCGGGACATACAAACCCTACGCAGCCCCAGCATTTT.

In its sample, this clone was seen once. The chain is built from TRBV29-1 and TRBJ2-1; 7 bases agree with TRBD1. Germline loops: CDR1 SQVTM, CDR2 ANQGSEA. This CDR3 is 14 amino acids long. The ends lost 4 bases at V and 3 bases at J; junction bases unmatched: 6. As DNA, the CDR3 is TGCAGCGTTGGGGGACAGAACCTCTACAATGAGCAGTTCTTC. Its translation is CSVGGQNLYNEQFF.

The chain joins TRBV30 to TRBJ1-5; weak D call: TRBD1 (6 bases). Per germline, CDR1 GTSNPN and CDR2 SVGIG (reference sequence). This CDR3 contains 13 residues. The germline V and J ends were trimmed by 5 bases and 4 bases, with 12 bases remaining between them. The DNA of the CDR3 is TGTGCCTGGGCCGCAGGGGCAAATCAGCCCCAGCATTTT. Translating it yields CAWAAGANQPQHF.